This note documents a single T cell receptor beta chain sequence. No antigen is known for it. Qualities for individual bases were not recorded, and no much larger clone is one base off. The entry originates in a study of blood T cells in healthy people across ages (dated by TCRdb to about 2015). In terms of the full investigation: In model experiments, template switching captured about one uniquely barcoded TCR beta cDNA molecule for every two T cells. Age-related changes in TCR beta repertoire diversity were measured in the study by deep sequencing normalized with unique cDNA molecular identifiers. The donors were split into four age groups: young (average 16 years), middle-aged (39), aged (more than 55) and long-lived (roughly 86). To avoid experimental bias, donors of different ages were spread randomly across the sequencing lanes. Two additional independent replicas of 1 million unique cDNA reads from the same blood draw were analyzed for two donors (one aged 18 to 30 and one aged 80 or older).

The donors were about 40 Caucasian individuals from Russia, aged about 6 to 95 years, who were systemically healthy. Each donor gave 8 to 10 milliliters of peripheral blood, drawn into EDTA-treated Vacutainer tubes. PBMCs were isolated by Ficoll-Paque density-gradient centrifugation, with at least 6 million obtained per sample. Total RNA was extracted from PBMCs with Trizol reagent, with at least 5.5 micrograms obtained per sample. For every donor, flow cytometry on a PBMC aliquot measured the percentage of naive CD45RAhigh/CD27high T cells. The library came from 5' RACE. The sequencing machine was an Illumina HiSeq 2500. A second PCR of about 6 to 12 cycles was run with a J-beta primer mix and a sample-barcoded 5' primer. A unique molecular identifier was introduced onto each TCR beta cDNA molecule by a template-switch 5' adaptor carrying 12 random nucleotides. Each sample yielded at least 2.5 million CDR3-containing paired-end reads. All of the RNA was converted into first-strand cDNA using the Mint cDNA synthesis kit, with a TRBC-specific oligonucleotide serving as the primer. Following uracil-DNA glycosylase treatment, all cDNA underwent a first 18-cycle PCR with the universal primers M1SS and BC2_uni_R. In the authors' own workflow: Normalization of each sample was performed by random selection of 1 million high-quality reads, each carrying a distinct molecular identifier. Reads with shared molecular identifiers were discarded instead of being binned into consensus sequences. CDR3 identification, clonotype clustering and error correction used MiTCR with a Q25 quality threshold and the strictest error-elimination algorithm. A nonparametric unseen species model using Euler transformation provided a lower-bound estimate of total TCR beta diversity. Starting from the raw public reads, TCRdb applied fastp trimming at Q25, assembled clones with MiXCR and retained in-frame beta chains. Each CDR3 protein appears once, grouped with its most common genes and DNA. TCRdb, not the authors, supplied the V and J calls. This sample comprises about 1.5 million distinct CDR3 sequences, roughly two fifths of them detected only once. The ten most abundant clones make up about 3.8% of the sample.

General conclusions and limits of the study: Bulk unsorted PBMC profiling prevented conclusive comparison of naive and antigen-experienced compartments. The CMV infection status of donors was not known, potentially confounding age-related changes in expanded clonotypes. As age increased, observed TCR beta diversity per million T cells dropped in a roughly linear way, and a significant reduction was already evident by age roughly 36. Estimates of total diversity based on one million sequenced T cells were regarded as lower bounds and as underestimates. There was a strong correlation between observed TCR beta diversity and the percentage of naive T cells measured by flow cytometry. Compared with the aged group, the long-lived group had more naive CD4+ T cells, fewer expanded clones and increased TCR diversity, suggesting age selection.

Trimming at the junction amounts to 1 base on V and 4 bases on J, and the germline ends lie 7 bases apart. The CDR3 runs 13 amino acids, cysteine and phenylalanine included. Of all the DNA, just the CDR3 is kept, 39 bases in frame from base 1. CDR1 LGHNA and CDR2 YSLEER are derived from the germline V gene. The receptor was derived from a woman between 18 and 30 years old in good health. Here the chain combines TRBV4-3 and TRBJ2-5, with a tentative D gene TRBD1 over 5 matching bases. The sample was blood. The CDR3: CASSQVQGETQYF. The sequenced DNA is TGCGCCAGCAGCCAAGTTCAGGGAGAGACCCAGTACTTC.